Below, 17 T cell receptor beta chains from the same sample are listed, as sequenced in a study of T-cell memory formation after mild COVID-19. Using its own MiXCR run on the 5' RACE reads, TCRdb lists one record per CDR3 protein. The table has some 440,000 distinct CDR3 sequences, around 27% seen once. The sequenced sample was PBMCs or a T cell subset sorted from them (not recorded which). All receptors come from an adult woman who had mild COVID-19 (a few samples of this study predate the infection). Cell type and time point are not known.

V usage is TRBV12-3 or TRBV12-4 and J usage is TRBJ1-1, with 7 bases aligning to TRBD1. This CDR3 has 14 amino acids. V lost 5 bases to trimming and J lost 4 bases; unmatched junction nucleotides: 7. The CDR3 reads CASSRDRAGTEAFF. The CDR3 DNA is TGTGCCAGCAGTAGAGACAGGGCGGGCACTGAAGCTTTCTTT.

This clonotype is a singleton in its sample. V gene TRBV7-2 combines with J gene TRBJ1-2; 7 bases line up with TRBD1. CDR3 length: 18 amino acids. The germline gives CDR1 SGHTA, CDR2 FQGNSA. With 1 base clipped from V and 4 bases from J, the junction kept 15 bases outside the gene matches. The CDR3 DNA reads TGTGCCAGCAGCTTAGTTGGGGGACGACAGGGATCGGGCTATGGCTACACCTTC. Protein sequence: CASSLVGGRQGSGYGYTF.

This chain joins TRBV7-9 and TRBJ1-4, with 7 bases that match TRBD1. The trim removed 5 bases at V and 8 bases at J, leaving 11 bases unmatched. Germline-derived CDR1 and CDR2 are SEHNR and FQNEAQ (reference sequence). This CDR3 is 15 amino acids long. In DNA form, the CDR3 reads TGTGCCAGCAGCCGGCAACAGGGGAACTACGAAAAACTGTTTTTT. Its translation: CASSRQQGNYEKLFF.

The CDR3 region has the DNA TGTGCCAGCAGCTTAATAAGCGGGGGGACCCATGAGCAGTTCTTC. Amino acids: CASSLISGGTHEQFF. The chain recombines TRBV7-9 with TRBJ2-1, with 9 bases matching TRBD2. With V trimmed by 2 bases and J by 8 bases, 7 bases remained unmatched. The germline V gene encodes CDR1 SEHNR and CDR2 FQNEAQ (reference sequence). The length of the CDR3 is 15 residues.

This clonotype showed up just a few times. The genes are TRBV11-2 and TRBJ2-5; D might be TRBD1 (8 bases). CDR1 SGHAT and CDR2 FQNNGV come from the germline V gene. The V end lost 5 bases, the J end lost 5 bases, and 21 bases lay between the germline ends. The CDR3 loop spans 16 amino acids. CDR3 residues: CASSQRGRGHGETQYF. The CDR3 region has the DNA TGTGCCAGCAGCCAGCGGGGCAGGGGGCACGGGGAGACCCAGTACTTC.

The chain employs TRBV6-1 and TRBJ1-2; weak D call: TRBD1 (5 bases). Germline V gene sequence: CDR1 MNHNS, CDR2 SASEGT. Deletions cut 5 bases from V and 8 bases from J, with 6 bases between. CDR3 length: 10 amino acids. The CDR3 region is CASSWGGYTF. The CDR3 nucleotides read TGTGCCAGCAGTTGGGGCGGCTACACCTTC.

The genes are TRBV6-6 and TRBJ2-3; D perhaps matches TRBD2 (6 bases). This CDR3 comprises 14 residues. Germline V gene lookup returns CDR1 MNHNY and CDR2 SVGAGI (reference sequence). The V end lost 3 bases, the J end lost 2 bases, and 9 bases lay between the germline ends. The CDR3 nucleotides read TGTGCCAGCAGTTATAGCGGTACCACAGATACGCAGTATTTT. This gives the protein CASSYSGTTDTQYF.

In this sample, this clonotype turned up a few times. The V and J genes are TRBV15 and TRBJ2-7; tentatively, D is TRBD1 (6 bases). The V end was cut by 5 bases, the J end by 0 bases, with 8 bases between. The CDR3 runs 13 residues. The germline V gene encodes CDR1 LNHNV and CDR2 YYDKDF (reference sequence). Here the CDR3 DNA reads TGTGCCACCAGCCCAGGGGCCTCCTACGAGCAGTACTTC. Translated, it gives CATSPGASYEQYF.

This chain joins TRBV15 and TRBJ2-5, with TRBD2 identical over 14 bases. Germline values: CDR1 LNHNV, CDR2 YYDKDF (reference sequence). The CDR3 has 18 residues. V dropped 5 bases and J dropped 2; count of bases not matched to a gene: 10. The CDR3 loop reads CATSLGTSGGRFQETQYF. The CDR3 DNA reads TGTGCCACCAGCCTAGGGACTAGCGGGGGACGATTTCAAGAGACCCAGTACTTC. Complete variable domain (other parts from reference TRBV15 and TRBJ2-5): DAMVIQNPRYQVTQFGKPVTLSCSQTLNHNVMYWYQQKSSQAPKLLFHYYDKDFNNEADTPDNFQSRRPNTSFCFLDIRSPGLGDTAMYLCATSLGTSGGRFQETQYFGPGTRLLVL.

In nucleotides, the CDR3 is TGCGCCAGCAGCTCAGGGGGTGAAGCTTTCTTT. Translation gives CASSSGGEAFF. The V and J genes are TRBV5-1 and TRBJ1-1, with 7 positions matching TRBD1. With 3 bases clipped from V and 7 bases from J, the junction kept 0 bases outside the gene matches. This CDR3 region has 11 residues. Germline CDR1 SGHRS, CDR2 YFSETQ.

This clonotype was detected only a few times. The rearrangement uses TRBV5-1 and TRBJ2-7, with 8 bases that match TRBD1. V gave up 0 bases and J gave up 5 bases; unmatched junction bases: 10. The CDR3 is made up of 16 amino acids. CDR1 SGHRS and CDR2 YFSETQ come from the germline V gene. Written as DNA, the CDR3 is TGCGCCAGCAGCTTGGTGGTACTGACAGGGGTGAACGAGCAGTACTTC. Amino acids: CASSLVVLTGVNEQYF.

The chain links TRBV4-3 to TRBJ2-3; D is possibly TRBD1 (5 bases). Germline loops: CDR1 LGHNA, CDR2 YSLEER. The CDR3 totals 14 residues. Trimming took off 4 bases at V and 3 bases at J, with 11 bases between the two ends. The CDR3 bases are TGCGCCAGCAGCCCTAATGCAGGGACAGATACGCAGTATTTT. Amino acids: CASSPNAGTDTQYF.

The chain combines TRBV6-2 or TRBV6-3 with TRBJ2-7; weak D call: TRBD2 (5 bases). The CDR3 spans 15 residues. V lost 0 bases, J lost 1 base, and 10 bases lay in between. CDR1 MNHEY and CDR2 SVGEGT come from the germline V gene. DNA for the CDR3: TGTGCCAGCAGTTACTCTGGCAGACTATCCTACGAGCAGTACTTC. Translation gives CASSYSGRLSYEQYF.

This clonotype was counted a few times. The chain has TRBV7-8 and TRBJ2-7, with a tentative D call TRBD2 (6 bases). CDR1 and CDR2 (germline): SGHVS, FQNEAQ. The CDR3 runs to 13 residues. V was clipped by 3 bases and J by 3 bases, with 9 bases between them. In DNA, the CDR3 is TGTGCCAGCAGCTTTAGCGGAAACTACGAGCAGTACTTC. This codes for CASSFSGNYEQYF.

This clonotype was counted between two and nine times. V is TRBV11-3 and J is TRBJ2-4, with TRBD1 matching 7 bases. The germline CDR1 and CDR2 sequences are SGHNT and YENEEA. Germline trimming cut 5 bases from V and 6 bases from J; bases unmatched to any gene: 16. The CDR3 totals 17 residues. CDR3 loop: CASSTGTGERGRNIQYF. CDR3 coding DNA: TGTGCCAGCAGCACCGGAACAGGGGAAAGAGGACGAAACATTCAGTACTTC.

This clonotype has just a few counts. This rearrangement joins TRBV11-2 to TRBJ2-5; possible D gene TRBD2, 7 bases. This CDR3 is built from 15 residues. With 3 bases removed from V and 5 bases from J, the gap between germline ends came to 16 bases. Germline lookup yields CDR1 SGHAT and CDR2 FQNNGV. This chain's CDR3 is CASSFQGHGGETQYF. CDR3 nucleotides: TGTGCCAGCAGCTTTCAGGGACACGGGGGGGAGACCCAGTACTTC.

A few counts support this clonotype. This chain uses TRBV7-6 with TRBJ2-2; TRBD2 matches at 7 bases. After removal of 0 bases from V and 6 bases from J, the junction contained 16 bases not matched to a gene. The CDR3 totals 19 residues. Germline V lookup: CDR1 SGHVS, CDR2 FNYEAQ. This chain's CDR3 is CASSLAPTEAGSPSGELFF. The CDR3 coding sequence is TGTGCCAGCAGCTTAGCGCCGACAGAAGCGGGATCGCCCTCCGGGGAGCTGTTTTTT. Full variable domain (outside the CDR3, taken from reference TRBV7-6 and TRBJ2-2): GAGVSQSPRYKVTKRGQDVALRCDPISGHVSLYWYRQALGQGPEFLTYFNYEAQQDKSGLPNDRFSAERPEGSISTLTIQRTEQRDSAMYRCASSLAPTEAGSPSGELFFGEGSRLTVL.